The 23 T cell receptor beta chains below all came from one sample that was sequenced in a study of blood T cell repertoires in COVID-19. Assay used: immunoSEQ multiplex PCR; TCRdb lists only in-frame clones, some missing. In the table there are about 120,000 clones, approximately 90% of which are singletons. The sample was peripheral blood. The receptors were sampled from a woman between 45 and 60 years old with acute or convalescent COVID-19.

J is TRBJ2-1 and V is TRBV10-3, with 13 bases aligning to TRBD2. The length of the CDR3 is 15 residues. Germline CDR1 is ENHRY and CDR2 is SYGVKD. The J segment lost 9 bases and the V segment lost 8 bases, leaving 10 bases of the junction unmatched. CDR3 sequence (DNA): TGTGCCATCCAACTAGCGGGAGGGCCTAGGAGTGAGCAGTTCTTC. It is translated as CAIQLAGGPRSEQFF.

This clone turned up a few times. The rearrangement joins TRBV4-3 to TRBJ2-3; 7 bases are shared with TRBD2. Germline CDR1 reads LGHNA; CDR2 reads YSLEER. This CDR3 contains 15 residues. V was pared by 2 bases and J by 8 bases, with 10 bases of the junction left unmatched. For the CDR3, the DNA is TGCGCCAGCAGCCAATCGAGCGGGGTCCTCGGTACGCAGTATTTT. This encodes CASSQSSGVLGTQYF.

The rearrangement links TRBV5-1 to TRBJ2-1, with D possibly TRBD1 on 5 matching bases. The CDR3 runs 15 residues. Germline V CDR1 and CDR2: SGHRS, YFSETQ. The V end lost 0 bases, the J end lost 2 bases, and 9 bases lay between the germline ends. In DNA form, the CDR3 reads TGCGCCAGCAGCTTGGCCGTGACAGCCTACAATGAGCAGTTCTTC. Residues: CASSLAVTAYNEQFF.

This clone was detected a few times. This chain connects TRBV6-5 to TRBJ1-5; 10 bases fit TRBD1. Germline loops: CDR1 MNHEY, CDR2 SVGAGI. The CDR3 has 15 residues. The V segment lost 6 bases and the J segment 4 bases; nucleotides outside the gene matches: 6. CDR3 protein: CASRSGQGWNQPQHF. DNA of the CDR3: TGTGCCAGCAGGTCGGGACAGGGGTGGAATCAGCCCCAGCATTTT.

The chain combines TRBV28 with TRBJ1-5; 10 nucleotides align to TRBD1. Trimming at V came to 4 bases and at J to 7 bases, leaving 4 bases not matched to a gene. The CDR3 is 14 residues long. CDR1 and CDR2 (germline): MDHEN, SYDVKM. As DNA, the CDR3 is TGTGCCAGCAGTTACGACAGGGGGCCCCAGCCCCAGCATTTT. Translating gives CASSYDRGPQPQHF.

The genes are TRBV7-9 and TRBJ1-1, with D maybe TRBD1 (5 bases). Germline values: CDR1 SEHNR, CDR2 FQNEAQ (reference sequence). This CDR3 is 13 amino acids long. The V gene lost 7 bases and the J gene lost 10 bases, with 19 bases spanning the gap. CDR3 DNA: TGTGCCAGCATTCTCCTAACGGGGGAGCGAGCTTTCTTT. Protein product: CASILLTGERAFF.

The CDR3 loop reads CASSVFSGLSIDTQYF. The CDR3 nucleotides are TGTGCCAGCAGCGTATTCAGTGGGCTTAGTATTGATACGCAGTATTTT. The V gene is TRBV9, the J gene TRBJ2-3; D remains ambiguous. The CDR3 runs 16 residues. Germline V gene data show CDR1 as SGDLS and CDR2 as YYNGEE. Deletions cut 1 base from V and 6 bases from J, with 18 bases between.

V is TRBV11-3 and J is TRBJ1-1; 11 nucleotides line up with TRBD1. Germline CDR1 and CDR2: SGHNT and YENEEA. V was clipped by 0 bases and J by 7 bases; unmatched bases: 7. The CDR3 is made up of 16 amino acids. The CDR3 here is CASSLDRTGGHDEAFF. The CDR3 region has the DNA TGTGCCAGCAGCTTAGATCGGACAGGGGGCCACGATGAAGCTTTCTTT. Based on the CDR3 plus reference TRBV11-3 and TRBJ1-1, the full variable domain is EAGVVQSPRYKIIEKKQPVAFWCNPISGHNTLYWYLQNLGQGPELLIRYENEEAVDDSQLPKDRFSAERLKGVDSTLKIQPAELGDSAVYLCASSLDRTGGHDEAFFGQGTRLTVV.

The gene calls are TRBV20-1 and TRBJ2-1, with TRBD2 matching over 8 bases. J gave up 5 bases and V 3 bases, and 9 bases lay outside the gene matches. Looked up from germline, CDR1 is DFQATT and CDR2 is SNEGSKA (reference sequence). The CDR3 is made up of 15 amino acids. The CDR3 region has the DNA TGCAGTGCTAGTACGGTCGGGGGGGCAGACAATGAGCAGTTCTTC. It specifies CSASTVGGADNEQFF.

The count of this clone is one. J is TRBJ1-6 and V is TRBV19; 8 bases are shared with TRBD1. Germline V lookup: CDR1 LNHDA, CDR2 SQIVND (reference sequence). V shed 4 bases and J 7 bases; nucleotides not matched to a gene: 6. CDR3 length: 15 amino acids. The CDR3 DNA reads as TGTGCCAGTAGTAACGGCAGGGGGCTGAATTCACCCCTCCACTTT. This translates into CASSNGRGLNSPLHF.

The rearrangement uses TRBV30 and TRBJ2-3, with TRBD2 matching 8 bases. The germline CDR1 and CDR2 sequences are GTSNPN and SVGIG (reference sequence). The CDR3 runs 13 residues. In DNA, the CDR3 is TGTGCATCGGCGCGGGGGGCGGGGGATACGCAGTATTTT. Protein product: CASARGAGDTQYF.

The V and J genes are TRBV18 and TRBJ2-1; a possible D gene is TRBD1 (6 bases). Germline V gene sequence: CDR1 KGHSH, CDR2 LQKENI. The CDR3 is 14 amino acids. Trimming took 3 bases from V and 2 from J, leaving 8 bases between them. The CDR3 DNA sequence: TGTGCCAGCTCACCGGGGGCCCCCTACAATGAGCAGTTCTTC. Translating it yields CASSPGAPYNEQFF.

V usage is TRBV18 and J usage is TRBJ2-7; D might be TRBD2 (6 bases). In germline, CDR1 is KGHSH, CDR2 LQKENI. V gave up 3 bases and J gave up 4 bases, with 16 bases separating them. The length of the CDR3 is 15 residues. CDR3 amino acids: CASSPLVGGSYEQYF. The CDR3 DNA reads as TGTGCCAGCTCACCTCTGGTGGGGGGAAGTTACGAGCAGTACTTC.

V and J are TRBV7-2 and TRBJ1-2; D gene uncertain. The CDR3 covers 13 residues. Germline loops: CDR1 SGHTA, CDR2 FQGNSA. V lost 5 bases and J 5 bases, leaving 12 bases between the germline ends. CDR3 sequence reads: CASSPGRTYGYTF. Here the CDR3 DNA reads TGTGCCAGCAGCCCCGGACGGACTTATGGCTACACCTTC.

As for this clone: A junction end diverges from the germline sequence, so it may reflect a read error. Different DNA sequences within this sample yield the same CDR3. V and J are TRBV10-3 and TRBJ1-3; 10 bases match TRBD1. The CDR3 has 16 residues. CDR1 is ENHRY and CDR2 is SYGVKD in the germline V gene. The CDR3 DNA reads TGCGCCATCAAGTGGGACAGGGGCTTCTCTGGAAACACCATATATTTT. This gives the protein CAIKWDRGFSGNTIYF.

The chain couples TRBV18 to TRBJ1-1, with D maybe TRBD1 (6 bases). Germline V gene lookup returns CDR1 KGHSH and CDR2 LQKENI. This CDR3 has 15 residues. V lost 2 bases, J lost 5 bases, and 15 bases lay in between. The CDR3 nucleotides read TGTGCCAGCTCACCATCTAGCAGGGGTGGTACTGAAGCTTTCTTT. Protein product: CASSPSSRGGTEAFF.

In this sample, this clone turned up a few times. This chain joins TRBV5-6 and TRBJ2-5, with TRBD2 identical over 7 bases. The CDR3 consists of 15 residues. CDR1 and CDR2 from the germline V gene are SGHDT and YYEEEE. Trimming removed 9 bases from V and 1 base from J; junction bases left unmatched: 12. The CDR3 reads CATHTSVLGQETQYF. The DNA of the CDR3 is TGTGCCACCCATACTAGCGTCTTAGGCCAAGAGACCCAGTACTTC. The full variable domain, its missing parts supplied by reference TRBV5-6 and TRBJ2-5, is DAGVTQSPTHLIKTRGQQVTLRCSPKSGHDTVSWYQQALGQGPQFIFQYYEEEERQRGNFPDRFSGHQFPNYSSELNVNALLLGDSALYLCATHTSVLGQETQYFGPGTRLLVL.

V gene TRBV6-5 combines with J gene TRBJ2-3, with D maybe TRBD1 (6 bases). CDR3 length: 13 residues. V lost 5 bases to trimming and J lost 5 bases, with 11 bases between them. Per the germline V gene, CDR1 is MNHEY and CDR2 is SVGAGI. The CDR3 reads CASSRRGGDTQYF. For the CDR3, the DNA is TGTGCCAGCAGTCGCAGGGGTGGAGATACGCAGTATTTT.

The chain carries TRBV11-2 and TRBJ2-2; TRBD1 is a possible D gene (5 bases). The CDR3 is 15 amino acids. Trimming left V 6 bases short and J 1 base short, with 12 bases between. CDR1 is SGHAT, CDR2 FQNNGV, per germline. In nucleotides, the CDR3 is TGTGCCAGCAGATTGGGCGGACAGAACACCGGGGAGCTGTTTTTT. Encoded protein: CASRLGGQNTGELFF.

The chain carries TRBV11-2 and TRBJ2-4; D is unclear. The ends were cut back, 3 bases at V and 8 bases at J, with 11 bases in the middle. The CDR3 is 13 residues long. Germline V gives CDR1 SGHAT, CDR2 FQNNGV. The CDR3 nucleotides read TGTGCCAGCAGCTTGTCCCCTCAGGACATTCAGTACTTC. Its translation: CASSLSPQDIQYF.

The rearrangement joins TRBV3-1 (or the pseudogene TRBV3-2) to TRBJ2-1; TRBD2 might be the D (7 bases). This CDR3 spans 16 amino acids. Germline CDR1 is LGHDT and CDR2 is YNNKEL (reference sequence). Trimming left V 4 bases short and J 0 bases short, with 13 bases between. The CDR3 here is CASSPGGGPSYNEQFF. The CDR3 region has the DNA TGTGCCAGCAGCCCGGGCGGGGGCCCCTCCTACAATGAGCAGTTCTTC.

The J gene is TRBJ1-5, the V gene TRBV4-2, with D perhaps matching TRBD1 (6 bases). This CDR3 region has 16 residues. Trimming left V 0 bases short and J 4 bases short, with 13 bases between. Germline CDR1 is LGHNA and CDR2 is YNFKEQ. The CDR3, as DNA: TGTGCCAGCAGCCAAGACGAAGGACAGCGGAATCAGCCCCAGCATTTT. Protein sequence: CASSQDEGQRNQPQHF.

V gene TRBV6-5 combines with J gene TRBJ2-1; TRBD1 matches 11 bases. Germline V gives CDR1 MNHEY, CDR2 SVGAGI. The CDR3 loop spans 14 amino acids. J gave up 4 bases and V 6 bases, and 2 bases lay outside the gene matches. CDR3 bases: TGTGCCAGCAGCGGGACAGGGGGATACAATGAGCAGTTCTTC. Translating gives CASSGTGGYNEQFF.